These 10 T cell receptor beta chains came from one sample sequenced in a study of OX40 agonist ivuxolimab in advanced cancers. Profiled with immunoSEQ multiplex PCR; TCRdb holds only in-frame clones, not every one. The repertoire holds about 94,000 clones, with under 95% as singletons. Sequences were derived from CD4+ or CD8+ T cells sorted from blood, sampled in a trial of the OX40 agonist ivuxolimab. The receptors were gathered from an adult with an advanced solid tumor such as melanoma, head and neck, liver or kidney cancer.

This chain joins TRBV6-5 and TRBJ2-6; D gene ambiguous. This CDR3 spans 13 amino acids. Germline values: CDR1 MNHEY, CDR2 SVGAGI. V gave up 2 bases and J gave up 11 bases, with 10 bases separating them. CDR3 in DNA: TGTGCCAGCAGTTACCCAAGAAGAGACGTCCTGACTTTC. Translation: CASSYPRRDVLTF.

Only one count was recorded for this clone. The CDR3 coding sequence is TGCGCCAGCAGCTTAACAGGGGCCACTGAAGCTTTCTTT. Its protein is CASSLTGATEAFF. The rearrangement joins TRBV5-1 to TRBJ1-1; the match to TRBD1 covers 7 bases. The germline CDR1 and CDR2 sequences are SGHRS and YFSETQ. CDR3 length: 13 residues. The J segment lost 4 bases and the V segment lost 2 bases, leaving 2 bases of the junction unmatched.

V gene TRBV28 combines with J gene TRBJ1-2; D uncertain. Between the trimmed V and J ends, which lost 2 bases and 4 bases, there was a span of 11 bases. Per the germline V gene, CDR1 is MDHEN and CDR2 is SYDVKM. The CDR3 runs to 14 residues. This chain's CDR3 is CASSLMGFVYGYTF. CDR3 coding DNA: TGTGCCAGCAGTTTAATGGGATTCGTCTATGGCTACACCTTC.

The chain joins TRBV9 to TRBJ2-1, with 13 bases lining up with TRBD2. Germline loops: CDR1 SGDLS, CDR2 YYNGEE. The CDR3 has 16 amino acids. Germline trimming cut 0 bases from V and 8 bases from J; bases unmatched to any gene: 5. The DNA for the CDR3 is TGTGCCAGCAGCGTAGATGGGACTAGCGGGGTCCATGAGCAGTTCTTC. It yields the protein CASSVDGTSGVHEQFF.

A remark on this clone: This CDR3 is also generated by other DNA sequences in the sample. The CDR3 protein is CASTSKGLGPYEQYF. CDR3 DNA sequence: TGTGCCAGCACCTCAAAGGGGCTAGGGCCCTACGAGCAGTACTTC. The chain is built from TRBV5-4 and TRBJ2-7; D is possibly TRBD1 (5 bases). The CDR3 is 15 amino acids. V lost 6 bases to trimming and J lost 2 bases, with 18 bases between them. Germline lookup yields CDR1 SGHNT and CDR2 YYREEE (reference sequence).

V usage is TRBV10-3 and J usage is TRBJ2-5; 9 bases agree with TRBD1. V lost 8 bases to trimming and J lost 3 bases; unmatched junction nucleotides: 4. The germline V gene has CDR1 ENHRY and CDR2 SYGVKD. The CDR3 length is 13 residues. As DNA, the CDR3 is TGTGCCATCTCCCGACAGGGGGAAGAGACCCAGTACTTC. Translating gives CAISRQGEETQYF.

The chain employs TRBV10-1 and TRBJ1-4; 9 nucleotides line up with TRBD1. The length of the CDR3 is 17 residues. Germline V gene lookup returns CDR1 WNHNN and CDR2 SYGVQD (reference sequence). V lost 0 bases, J lost 8 bases, and 10 bases stayed unmatched. The CDR3 protein is CASSESEMGTGWEKLFF. DNA for the CDR3: TGCGCCAGCAGTGAGTCAGAAATGGGGACAGGGTGGGAAAAACTGTTTTTT.

The CDR3 sequence is CASSIEQGAIEQFF. In DNA, the CDR3 is TGTGCCAGTAGTATAGAACAGGGAGCGATTGAGCAGTTCTTC. The chain recombines TRBV19 with TRBJ2-1, with D maybe TRBD1 (6 bases). V lost 0 bases, J lost 9 bases, and 12 bases lay in between. CDR3 length: 14 amino acids. The germline V gene has CDR1 LNHDA and CDR2 SQIVND (reference sequence).

Only one count was recorded for this clone. The CDR3 loop is CASSLDYGAGGYTF. The CDR3 nucleotides are TGTGCCAGCAGCTTAGATTACGGGGCTGGGGGCTACACCTTC. The rearrangement uses TRBV11-2 and TRBJ1-2, with D possibly being TRBD1 (5 bases). CDR1 is SGHAT, CDR2 FQNNGV, per germline. V was pared by 0 bases and J by 8 bases, with 13 bases between. CDR3 length: 14 residues.

The genes are TRBV6-1 and TRBJ1-2; D uncertain. This CDR3 comprises 13 residues. The V end lost 0 bases, the J end lost 6 bases, and 8 bases lay between the germline ends. Per the germline V gene, CDR1 is MNHNS and CDR2 is SASEGT. This CDR3 reads CASSEARADGYTF. The CDR3, as DNA: TGTGCCAGCAGTGAAGCGCGGGCGGATGGCTACACCTTC.